This T cell receptor beta chain was documented in a study of blood T cells in healthy people across ages. As for this clonotype: The antigen is undetermined.

CDR1 and CDR2 (germline): MNHEY, SVGEGT. V was clipped by 2 bases and J by 1 base, with 12 bases between them. The CDR3 runs to 16 residues. Primers used in a second PCR of roughly 6 to 11 cycles were a sample-barcoded 5' primer and a J-beta primer mix. Each cDNA molecule carried a tag from a template-switch adaptor that contained 12 random nucleotides. Each CDR3 protein gets one entry after TCRdb re-called the 5' RACE reads with MiXCR. The sample consists of about 940,000 distinct CDR3 sequences, roughly 43% of them appearing once. Whole-study results and caveats: Strongly correlated with naive T cell percentage was TCR beta diversity.

Sequencing was performed on blood. This rearrangement joins TRBV6-2 or TRBV6-3 to TRBJ1-5; unclear D gene. The source is a man aged 25-40 years in good health. The CDR3 loop reads CASSYPPGPSNQPQHF. In DNA form, the CDR3 reads TGTGCCAGCAGTTACCCGCCTGGGCCGAGCAATCAGCCCCAGCATTTT.